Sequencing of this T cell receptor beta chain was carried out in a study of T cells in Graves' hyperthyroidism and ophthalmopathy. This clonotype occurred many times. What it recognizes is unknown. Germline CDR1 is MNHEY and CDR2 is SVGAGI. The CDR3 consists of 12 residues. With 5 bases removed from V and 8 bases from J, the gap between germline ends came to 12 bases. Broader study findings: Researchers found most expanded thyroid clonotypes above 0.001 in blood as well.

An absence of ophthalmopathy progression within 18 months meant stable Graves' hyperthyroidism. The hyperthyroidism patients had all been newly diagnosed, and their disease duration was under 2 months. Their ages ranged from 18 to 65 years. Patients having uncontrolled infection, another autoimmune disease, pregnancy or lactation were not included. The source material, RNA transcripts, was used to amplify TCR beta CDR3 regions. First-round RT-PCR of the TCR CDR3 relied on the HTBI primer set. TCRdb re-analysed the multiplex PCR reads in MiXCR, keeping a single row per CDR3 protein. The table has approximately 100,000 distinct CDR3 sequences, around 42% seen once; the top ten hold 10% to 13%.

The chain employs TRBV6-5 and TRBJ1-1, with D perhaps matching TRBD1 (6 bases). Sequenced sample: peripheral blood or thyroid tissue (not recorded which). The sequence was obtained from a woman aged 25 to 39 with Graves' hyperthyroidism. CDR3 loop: CASSHLQGEAFF. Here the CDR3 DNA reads TGTGCCAGCAGTCATCTACAGGGAGAAGCTTTCTTT.